The 16 T cell receptor beta chains in this list originate from one sample, sequenced in a study of shared clonotypes between healthy human individuals. Profiled with immunoSEQ multiplex PCR; TCRdb holds only in-frame clones, not every one. The sample includes roughly 2.2 million clones, about 92% of them seen just once. The sequencing input was naive CD4+ T cells from PBMCs. This sample's subset: CD45RA+ positively selected. All receptors derive from a man between 18 and 29 years old in good health. Some clones in this sample may be carry-over from other donors' samples.

J is TRBJ2-3 and V is TRBV25-1, with D tentatively TRBD2 (5 bases). The CDR3 contains 13 residues. Germline V gene sequence: CDR1 MGHDK, CDR2 SYGVNS. Trimming shortened V by 7 bases and J by 5 bases, and 13 bases separated the two germline ends. Here the CDR3 DNA reads TGTGCCAGCAACCGCCTAGCTGGAGATACGCAGTATTTT. Encoded protein: CASNRLAGDTQYF.

J is TRBJ2-1 and V is TRBV2; the match to TRBD2 covers 9 bases. V was clipped by 4 bases and J by 12 bases; unmatched bases: 10. CDR1 and CDR2 from the germline V gene are SNHLY and FYNNEI. The CDR3 covers 14 residues. The CDR3 DNA reads TGTGCCAGCAGTGCGCAAGGCGGGAGGGCCGGGCAGTTCTTC. It specifies CASSAQGGRAGQFF.

V is TRBV6-1 and J is TRBJ2-3; maybe TRBD1 (6 bases). With 4 bases removed from V and 2 bases from J, the gap between germline ends came to 16 bases. This CDR3 has 16 amino acids. CDR1 and CDR2 from the germline V gene are MNHNS and SASEGT. The DNA of the CDR3 is TGTGCCAGCAGTGGACCGGGACAACACTACACAGATACGCAGTATTTT. It translates to CASSGPGQHYTDTQYF.

As concerns this clone: Other DNA sequences in the same sample also yield this CDR3. The CDR3 DNA reads TGTGCCAGCAGCTTAGGGGGGGCTTGGGAGACCCAGTACTTC. This encodes CASSLGGAWETQYF. The V gene is TRBV7-9, the J gene TRBJ2-5; the D gene could be TRBD1 or TRBD2 (6 bases each). Germline CDR1 SEHNR, CDR2 FQNEAQ (reference sequence). CDR3 length: 14 amino acids. With 1 base removed from V and 5 bases from J, the gap between germline ends came to 11 bases.

V gene TRBV2 combines with J gene TRBJ1-4, with TRBD1 as a possible D gene (5 bases). Trimming removed 2 bases at V and 5 bases at J, with 9 bases between. Germline-derived CDR1 and CDR2 are SNHLY and FYNNEI. This CDR3 has 14 residues. The CDR3 region is CASSEFSGNEKLFF. In DNA, the CDR3 is TGTGCCAGCAGTGAATTTTCAGGGAATGAAAAACTGTTTTTT.

This sequence joins TRBV30 and TRBJ2-2; tentatively, D is TRBD1 (5 bases). Trimming cost V 3 bases and J 0 bases, with 11 bases left between them. The germline V gene encodes CDR1 GTSNPN and CDR2 SVGIG (reference sequence). The CDR3 length is 15 residues. CDR3 nucleotides: TGTGCCTGGAGCTTAGCCAGGGCGAACACCGGGGAGCTGTTTTTT. This encodes CAWSLARANTGELFF. Full variable domain (remainder filled in from reference TRBV30 and TRBJ2-2): SQTIHQWPATLVQPVGSPLSLECTVEGTSNPNLYWYRQAAGRGLQLLFYSVGIGQISSEVPQNLSASRPQDRQFILSSKKLLLSDSGFYLCAWSLARANTGELFFGEGSRLTVL.

The chain joins TRBV5-1 to TRBJ2-5; 7 bases match TRBD2. The CDR3 spans 13 residues. CDR1 SGHRS and CDR2 YFSETQ come from the germline V gene. Trimming at V came to 4 bases and at J to 11 bases, leaving 11 bases not matched to a gene. CDR3 bases: TGCGCCAGCAGCCCCCGGGGAGGGGACGGGCAGTACTTC. Translating it yields CASSPRGGDGQYF. Using reference TRBV5-1 and TRBJ2-5 for the parts outside the CDR3, the full variable domain is KAGVTQTPRYLIKTRGQQVTLSCSPISGHRSVSWYQQTPGQGLQFLFEYFSETQRNKGNFPGRFSGRQFSNSRSEMNVSTLELGDSALYLCASSPRGGDGQYFGPGTRLLVL.

The chain recombines TRBV28 with TRBJ2-7, with 8 bases lining up with TRBD2. This CDR3 is built from 15 residues. Trimming removed 7 bases from V and 2 bases from J; junction bases left unmatched: 10. The V gene's germline CDR1 is MDHEN and CDR2 SYDVKM. Here the CDR3 DNA reads TGTGCCAGCACCGCCGGGGGGGGACGGCCCTACGAGCAGTACTTC. Its translation is CASTAGGGRPYEQYF.

The chain recombines TRBV28 with TRBJ2-7; possibly TRBD2 for D (6 bases). The CDR3 consists of 18 residues. From germline, CDR1 is MDHEN and CDR2 SYDVKM. V shed 6 bases and J shed 6 bases, with 30 bases lying between them. The DNA of the CDR3 is TGTGCCAGCAGCCTTTTTGAGGGTAAGGGTATAAGGGGACTCGAGCAGTACTTC. This codes for CASSLFEGKGIRGLEQYF. The whole variable domain, remainder taken from reference TRBV28 and TRBJ2-7, is DVKVTQSSRYLVKRTGEKVFLECVQDMDHENMFWYRQDPGLGLRLIYFSYDVKMKEKGDIPEGYSVSREKKERFSLILESASTNQTSMYLCASSLFEGKGIRGLEQYFGPGTRLTVT.

V usage is TRBV19 and J usage is TRBJ1-1, with D tentatively TRBD1 (5 bases). The CDR3 consists of 15 residues. V gave up 7 bases and J gave up 4 bases, with 19 bases separating them. CDR1 and CDR2 (germline): LNHDA, SQIVND (reference sequence). CDR3: CASIPGRPPGTEAFF. The CDR3 DNA reads TGTGCCAGTATCCCGGGACGGCCCCCGGGCACTGAAGCTTTCTTT.

This clone was seen only once. The rearrangement links TRBV5-4 to TRBJ2-5; tentative D call: TRBD1 (8 bases). CDR1 is SGHNT, CDR2 YYREEE, per germline (reference sequence). The CDR3 has 16 residues. V gave up 4 bases and J gave up 1 base, with 17 bases separating them. The CDR3 spells CASSNGQGGSQETQYF. The CDR3 nucleotides read TGTGCCAGCAGCAACGGACAGGGAGGGAGCCAAGAGACCCAGTACTTC.

About this clone: Germline and junction disagree at one end, which may indicate a read error. The chain uses TRBV7-2 and TRBJ2-7; D remains ambiguous. Germline V gene lookup returns CDR1 SGHTA and CDR2 FQGNSA. The CDR3 has 15 amino acids. The CDR3 DNA reads as TGCGCCAGCAGCCAAGATTTTTACAGCTCCTACGAGCAGTACTTC. This gives the protein CASSQDFYSSYEQYF. Supplemented by reference TRBV7-2 and TRBJ2-7, the full variable domain reads GAGVSQSPSNKVTEKGKDVELRCDPISGHTALYWYRQSLGQGLEFLIYFQGNSAPDKSGLPSDRFSAERTGGSVSTLTIQRTQQEDSAVYLCASSQDFYSSYEQYFGPGTRLTVT.

The V gene is TRBV5-1, the J gene TRBJ2-3; 9 nucleotides line up with TRBD2. The germline gives CDR1 SGHRS, CDR2 YFSETQ. This CDR3 contains 16 residues. The junction had 4 bases not matched to a gene; V was cut back by 0 bases and J by 2 bases. CDR3 sequence (DNA): TGCGCCAGCAGCTTGGGGACTAGCGTTTACACAGATACGCAGTATTTT. Translated: CASSLGTSVYTDTQYF.

With regard to this clone: The same CDR3 also results from other DNA sequences found in this sample. V gene TRBV5-1 combines with J gene TRBJ1-1; D gene uncertain. Trimming removed 0 bases from V and 5 bases from J, with 8 bases in between. Germline CDR1 reads SGHRS; CDR2 reads YFSETQ. The CDR3 has 13 residues. The CDR3 DNA follows: TGCGCCAGCAGCTTGGACCGAGGGACTGAAGCTTTCTTT. It is translated as CASSLDRGTEAFF.

The genes are TRBV27 and TRBJ1-2; D is perhaps TRBD1 (5 bases). Germline V gene sequence: CDR1 MNHEY, CDR2 SMNVEV (reference sequence). This CDR3 spans 15 amino acids. Trimming cost V 4 bases and J 3 bases, with 15 bases left between them. CDR3 amino acids: CASSWGKEGDYGYTF. CDR3 sequence (DNA): TGTGCCAGCAGTTGGGGCAAAGAGGGAGACTATGGCTACACCTTC.

The V gene is TRBV7-2, the J gene TRBJ1-1; maybe TRBD1 (6 bases). Germline CDR1 is SGHTA and CDR2 is FQGNSA. The V end was cut by 4 bases, the J end by 5 bases, with 17 bases between. This CDR3 has 15 amino acids. Written as DNA, the CDR3 is TGTGCCAGCAGCTCCGAACGGGGGCGCGGTACTGAAGCTTTCTTT. Protein product: CASSSERGRGTEAFF.